The clone carrying this TCR beta chain was found once. Antigen: not known. CDR1 and CDR2 from the germline V gene are SGHTA and FQGTGA. The CDR3 has 15 amino acids. J gave up 9 bases and V 5 bases, and 8 bases lay outside the gene matches. The data originate from a study of cytomegalovirus exposure and HLA in healthy donors. PCR involved 60 Vbeta and 13 Jbeta primers. The repertoire was sequenced with immunoSEQ multiplex PCR; TCRdb's copy has only in-frame clones and lacks some. The sample yields 140,000 to 150,000 clones, roughly 80% seen once. Study-level points and caveats: Confirmation was obtained in vitro that three CMV-associated chains are specific for CMV antigens. Apparent HLA restriction characterized most CMV-associated TCR beta chains in a later analysis. Diagnosis of cytomegalovirus status made by the classifier reportedly showed high specificity and sensitivity. There were 150 or so TCR beta chains listed as cytomegalovirus-associated.

The chain combines TRBV7-3 with TRBJ2-1; TRBD2 matches 12 bases. What was sequenced was PBMCs. The TCR sequence derives from a man aged 35 to 55 in good health and CMV-seropositive. This CDR3 reads CASSPLAGGRSEQFF. Here the CDR3 DNA reads TGTGCCAGCAGCCCTCTAGCGGGAGGGCGGAGTGAGCAGTTCTTC.